Sequencing of this T cell receptor (beta chain) was carried out in a study of blood T cell repertoires in COVID-19. For the study at large: Both acute and convalescent COVID-19 samples were obtained from the United States, Italy and Spain. Sample material is recorded as cDNA or gDNA derived from T cells, B-cell-depleted T cells, or PBMCs.

The germline V gene encodes CDR1 SGHVS and CDR2 FQNEAQ. V lost 5 bases and J lost 3, with 5 bases in between. CDR3 length: 11 residues. Study processing details: Reference gene primer amplification yielded estimated nucleated cell counts. Generated by immunoSEQ multiplex PCR, the TCRdb table keeps only in-frame clones and is missing some. D and trimming come from the DNA, and the V and J calls and clone size come from that table. The repertoire has about 74,000 clones, roughly 88% of them found once; the top ten carry less than 3%. This receptor was taken from a man aged 70-80 years with active or convalescent COVID-19. The rearrangement uses TRBV7-8 and TRBJ2-7; no clear D gene. The sample comprised peripheral blood. The CDR3 protein is CASSASYEQYF. The DNA for the CDR3 is TGTGCCAGCAGCGCCAGCTACGAGCAGTACTTC.